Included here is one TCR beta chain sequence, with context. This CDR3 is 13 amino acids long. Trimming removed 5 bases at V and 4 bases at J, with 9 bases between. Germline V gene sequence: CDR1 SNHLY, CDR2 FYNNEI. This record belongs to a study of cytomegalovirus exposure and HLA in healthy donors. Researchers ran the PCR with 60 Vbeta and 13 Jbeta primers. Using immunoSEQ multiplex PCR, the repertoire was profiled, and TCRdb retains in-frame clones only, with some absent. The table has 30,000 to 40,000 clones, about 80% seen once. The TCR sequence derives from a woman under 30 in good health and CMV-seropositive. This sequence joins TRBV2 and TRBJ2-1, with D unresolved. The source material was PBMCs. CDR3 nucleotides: TGTGCCAGCAGTTCCGGTCCATACAATGAGCAGTTCTTC. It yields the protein CASSSGPYNEQFF.